The clone carrying this T cell receptor (beta chain) was picked up many times. Coverage ceases 3 residues before the CDR3 finishes, and the germline J gene fills in the end. This sample is drawn from a study of T cell clonality in common variable immunodeficiency. CVID and control samples used equivalent genomic DNA input. TCRdb's copy holds only in-frame clones and misses some; the assay was immunoSEQ multiplex PCR. In total the sample includes about 60,000 clones, none of them seen once. CDR1 is KGHSH and CDR2 is LQKENI in the germline V gene. The ends were cut back, 3 bases at V and 0 bases at J, with 8 bases in the middle. This CDR3 has 15 amino acids. Caucasian heritage predominated among both patients and controls.

The receptor was isolated from a person aged 18 to 70 in good health. The rearrangement uses TRBV18 and TRBJ1-4; D not certain. Material for sequencing was peripheral blood mononuclear cells. The CDR3: CASSPQSATNEKLFF. The DNA read from the CDR3 is TGTGCCAGCTCACCCCAGAGTGCAACTAATGAAAAA.